This T cell receptor (beta chain) was retrieved from a study of low-dose radiotherapy and immunotherapy resistance in tumors. The V end lost 2 bases, the J end lost 3 bases, and 15 bases lay between the germline ends. Germline V gene lookup returns CDR1 MNHEY and CDR2 SVGEGT. The CDR3 extends over 16 amino acids. This clonotype was detected many times. TRAV- and TRBV-specific primers primed first-strand cDNA, covering alpha and beta chains. For amplifying TCRs, the PCR ran for approximately 18 cycles with Phusion, which was used together with a constant-region primer and the adapter on the V primers. Each CDR3 protein gets one entry after TCRdb re-called the reads with MiXCR. The table shows 85,000 to 100,000 distinct CDR3 sequences, with 9.4% occurring only once. The time point was: before trial treatment.

The sequencing here drew on PBMCs, taken before treatment. This sequence was found in a male donor with prostate cancer. J is TRBJ2-3 and V is TRBV6-2 or TRBV6-3, with a possible D match to TRBD2 (6 bases). CDR3 in DNA: TGTGCCAGCAGTTACGGTTCCGGGAGTTTTACAGATACGCAGTATTTT. As protein: CASSYGSGSFTDTQYF.